The source of this TCR beta chain is a study of blood T cell repertoires in COVID-19. Looking at the study overall: The samples span acute and convalescent COVID-19 from the United States, Italy and Spain. Sources were T cells, B-cell-depleted T cells, or PBMCs; the material itself was cDNA or gDNA.

Under the authors' procedure: The assay estimated nucleated cells by amplifying reference gene primers. The data were produced by immunoSEQ multiplex PCR, yet TCRdb's version contains in-frame clones alone and is incomplete. V and J calls and clone size are as listed in that table; D and trimming were resolved from the DNA. The data contain around 95,000 clones, more than 65% of them seen just once; the ten biggest clones take up 31%. This clone appeared a few times. CDR3 length equals 18 residues. Germline CDR1 and CDR2: MNHNY and SVGAGI (reference sequence). The V segment lost 5 bases and the J segment 1 base; nucleotides outside the gene matches: 14.

V and J are TRBV6-6 and TRBJ1-2, with 9 positions matching TRBD1. The sequence was collected from a man in his sixties or seventies with active or convalescent COVID-19. Specimen: peripheral blood. CDR3 nucleotides: TGTGCCAGCAGTCCAGACCTTACAGGGGGCCTCTTTAACTATGGCTACACCTTC. Amino acids: CASSPDLTGGLFNYGYTF.